This TCR beta chain came from a study of blood T cell repertoires in COVID-19. Profiling relied on immunoSEQ multiplex PCR, and the TCRdb table lists in-frame clones only, not all of them. This table holds 100,000 to 150,000 clones, roughly 69% found once. CDR1 and CDR2 from the germline V gene are SGHAT and FQNNGV. The CDR3 is made up of 13 amino acids. Trimming took 5 bases from V and 10 from J, leaving 17 bases between them. This clone was seen a handful of times. Sequenced input: peripheral blood. The rearrangement links TRBV11-2 to TRBJ1-1, with a weak D call TRBD1 (6 bases). The TCR sequence derives from a woman in her 70s with acute or convalescent COVID-19. CDR3 residues: CASSVQGRGGAFF. The CDR3 DNA follows: TGTGCCAGCAGCGTACAGGGACGAGGTGGAGCTTTCTTT.